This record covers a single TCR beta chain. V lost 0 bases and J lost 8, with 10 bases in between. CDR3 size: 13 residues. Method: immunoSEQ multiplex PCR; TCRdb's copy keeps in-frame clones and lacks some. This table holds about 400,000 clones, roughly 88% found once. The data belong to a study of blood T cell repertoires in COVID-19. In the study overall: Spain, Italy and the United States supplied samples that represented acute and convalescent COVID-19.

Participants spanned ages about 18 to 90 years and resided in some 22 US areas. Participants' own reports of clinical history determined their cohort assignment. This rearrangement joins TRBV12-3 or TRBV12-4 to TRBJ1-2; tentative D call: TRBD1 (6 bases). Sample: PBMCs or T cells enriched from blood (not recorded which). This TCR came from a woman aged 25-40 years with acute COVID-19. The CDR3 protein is CASSLALQGGYTF. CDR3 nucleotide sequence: TGTGCCAGCAGTTTAGCGCTACAGGGAGGCTACACCTTC.